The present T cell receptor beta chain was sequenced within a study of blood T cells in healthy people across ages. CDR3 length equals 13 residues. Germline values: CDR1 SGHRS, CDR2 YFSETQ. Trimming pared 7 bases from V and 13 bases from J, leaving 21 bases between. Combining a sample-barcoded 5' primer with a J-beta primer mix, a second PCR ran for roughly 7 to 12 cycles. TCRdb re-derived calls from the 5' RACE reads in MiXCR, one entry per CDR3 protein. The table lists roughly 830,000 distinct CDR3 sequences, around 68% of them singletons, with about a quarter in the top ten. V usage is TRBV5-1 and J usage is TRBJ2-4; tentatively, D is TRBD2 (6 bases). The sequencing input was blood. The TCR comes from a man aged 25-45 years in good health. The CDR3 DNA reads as TGCGCCAGCTCTAGGGACTCGGGCGAGGAGCAGTACTTC. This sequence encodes CASSRDSGEEQYF.